This T cell receptor (beta chain) was retrieved from a study of CXCR3-negative and CXCR3-positive naive CD8 T cells. The authors made the TRB cDNA libraries by 5' RACE using UMI labels. TCRdb reprocessed the 5' RACE reads and stores each CDR3 protein as one record, lacking DNA. This sample's clone table lists tens of thousands of distinct CDR3 sequences. Germline CDR1 reads WSHSY; CDR2 reads SAAADI. The CDR3 is made up of 16 amino acids. General observations from the study: Memory CD8+ T cell repertoires were far less diverse than both naive subsets. Similar TRBV-TRBJ gene usage was seen in naive CXCR3-negative and CXCR3-positive cells, but not in memory cells. Cryopreserved cells showed partially decreased CXCR3 expression, and most assays used fresh PBMCs.

As regards this clonotype: As yet, its antigen is unknown.

The TCR comes from a human donor in good health. Some clones in this sample may be carry-over from other donors' samples. The sequenced sample was memory CD8+ T cells from blood. The genes are TRBV10-2 and TRBJ2-3; no DNA is available, so the TRBD2 call from TCRdb remains unchecked. The CDR3 sequence is CASSEVPGGGSDTQYF.